In this sample, the clone carrying this T cell receptor (beta chain) turned up a few times. The antigen is not known. The data were taken from a study of T cells after yellow fever vaccination. Researchers made TCR cDNA using 5'RACE template switching, and this step added a universal primer site and UMIs. TCRdb ran MiXCR on the 5' RACE reads and lists one entry per CDR3 protein. Of about 430,000 distinct CDR3 sequences listed, approximately 18% were seen once; the top ten hold around 17%. The CDR3 totals 18 residues. The germline V gene has CDR1 LNHNV and CDR2 YYDKDF (reference sequence). The V segment lost 11 bases and the J segment 2 bases; nucleotides outside the gene matches: 16. Study results and caveats: A limited proportion of clonotypes was detected within both the CD4 and CD8 compartments. Abundant clonotypes (contaminants from the bulk population) could be present in FACS-sorted repertoires.

This sequence originates from a young man who received the YFV17D yellow fever vaccine. This chain connects TRBV15 to TRBJ2-3; 13 bases map to TRBD2. The sequenced sample was PBMCs, obtained before the yellow fever booster vaccination. Here the CDR3 DNA reads TGTGCCGTAAGGACATCCTGGACTAGCGGGGGCTACACAGATACGCAGTATTTT. Its translation is CAVRTSWTSGGYTDTQYF. The entire variable domain, with the rest obtained from reference TRBV15 and TRBJ2-3, is as follows: DAMVIQNPRYQVTQFGKPVTLSCSQTLNHNVMYWYQQKSSQAPKLLFHYYDKDFNNEADTPDNFQSRRPNTSFCFLDIRSPGLGDTAMYLCAVRTSWTSGGYTDTQYFGPGTRLTVL.